A single sample is the source of the 7 T cell receptor beta chains below, sequenced in a study of shared clonotypes between healthy human individuals. Profiled with immunoSEQ multiplex PCR; TCRdb holds only in-frame clones, not every one. Seen here are some 1,900,000 clones, approximately 95% observed once, and the top ten hold 1.2%. CD45RO-negative CD8 cells positively selected for CCR7 made up the naive population, which excluded terminally differentiated effector memory CD45RA+ cells. The sample consisted of naive CD8+ T cells sorted from blood. The receptor source for this set is a man between 18 and 35 years old in good health.

The rearrangement links TRBV7-9 to TRBJ2-3; 12 bases align to TRBD1. V lost 4 bases and J lost 3; bases outside the gene matches: 2. There are 15 residues in the CDR3. Per germline, CDR1 SEHNR and CDR2 FQNEAQ (reference sequence). CDR3 protein: CASSWDRGLTDTQYF. The CDR3 nucleotides read TGTGCCAGCAGCTGGGACAGGGGGCTAACAGATACGCAGTATTTT.

The chain uses TRBV12-5 and TRBJ2-5, with a possible D match to TRBD2 (6 bases). CDR3 size: 16 residues. The V end was cut by 7 bases, the J end by 5 bases, with 23 bases between. Germline V gives CDR1 LGHNT, CDR2 FRNRAP. The CDR3 loop reads CASAPRDEYGGETQYF. The CDR3, as DNA: TGTGCTAGTGCTCCCCGGGATGAATATGGGGGGGAGACCCAGTACTTC.

The CDR3 region is CASRDRSGNTIYF. CDR3 nucleotides: TGTGCCAGCAGGGATCGCTCTGGAAACACCATATATTTT. This rearrangement joins TRBV27 to TRBJ1-3; unclear D gene. Germline CDR1 is MNHEY and CDR2 is SMNVEV (reference sequence). V was clipped by 6 bases and J by 0 bases, with 6 bases between them. CDR3 length: 13 amino acids.

The chain uses TRBV4-1 and TRBJ2-3, with 13 bases lining up with TRBD2. The junction had 7 bases not matched to a gene; V was cut back by 5 bases and J by 2 bases. Germline values: CDR1 MGHRA, CDR2 YSYEKL. The CDR3 loop spans 17 amino acids. CDR3 sequence (DNA): TGCGCCAGCAGCGGGGTGGGGACTAGCGGGGCCACAGATACGCAGTATTTT. Translating it yields CASSGVGTSGATDTQYF.

The sample holds one count of this clone. The chain recombines TRBV2 with TRBJ2-1; tentatively, D is TRBD2 (6 bases). Trimming took off 9 bases at V and 7 bases at J, with 13 bases between the two ends. The CDR3 totals 12 residues. Germline V lookup: CDR1 SNHLY, CDR2 FYNNEI. In nucleotides, the CDR3 is TGTGCCAGGGGACTGACTCAAAATGAGCAGTTCTTC. Encoded protein: CARGLTQNEQFF.

The chain couples TRBV5-6 to TRBJ2-1; 15 bases agree with TRBD2. The CDR3 is 16 amino acids. Trimming took 4 bases from V and 9 from J; bases not matched to a gene: 8. CDR1 SGHDT and CDR2 YYEEEE come from the germline V gene. Here the CDR3 reads CASSPGLAGGLGEQFF. The CDR3 DNA is TGTGCCAGCAGCCCAGGACTAGCGGGGGGGTTAGGTGAGCAGTTCTTC.

The J gene is TRBJ2-7, the V gene TRBV5-6; 10 bases fit TRBD1. With V trimmed by 4 bases and J by 2 bases, 6 bases remained unmatched. This CDR3 has 15 residues. Germline CDR1 is SGHDT and CDR2 is YYEEEE. CDR3 region: CASSGRDRGPYEQYF. The CDR3 DNA is TGTGCCAGCAGCGGCCGGGACAGGGGACCCTACGAGCAGTACTTC.